The next 6 T cell receptor beta chains were all read from a single sample in a study of T cells in localized non-small cell lung cancer. This table comes from immunoSEQ multiplex PCR, and its TCRdb copy is limited to in-frame clones, with some not included. The table shows about 1,800 clones, with 22% occurring only once. The material was normal lung tissue next to the tumor, obtained before any cancer treatment. These receptors were taken from a man between 40 and 70 years old with stage II lung adenocarcinoma.

The J gene is TRBJ1-4, the V gene TRBV19; D remains ambiguous. The germline V and J ends were trimmed by 6 bases and 2 bases, with 16 bases remaining between them. This CDR3 has 16 amino acids. Germline CDR1 is LNHDA and CDR2 is SQIVND (reference sequence). The CDR3 DNA reads as TGTGCCAGTAGACCCCTTGAAGGGTGGACTAATGAAAAACTGTTTTTT. As protein: CASRPLEGWTNEKLFF.

This clone has a handful of counts. This chain links TRBV11-3 with TRBJ2-5, with TRBD1 matching over 8 bases. V dropped 3 bases and J dropped 3; count of bases not matched to a gene: 3. Germline V gives CDR1 SGHNT, CDR2 YENEEA. This CDR3 has 14 amino acids. The CDR3 sequence: CASSFGDRKETQYF. The CDR3 bases are TGTGCCAGCAGCTTCGGGGACAGGAAAGAGACCCAGTACTTC.

V gene TRBV28 combines with J gene TRBJ1-2; 11 positions agree with TRBD1. With V trimmed by 9 bases and J by 8 bases, 14 bases remained unmatched. CDR3 size: 15 residues. Germline CDR1 reads MDHEN; CDR2 reads SYDVKM. The CDR3 loop is CASTTGTGGFDGYTF. For the CDR3, the DNA is TGTGCCAGTACCACCGGGACAGGGGGTTTCGACGGCTACACCTTC.

This clone was detected only a few times. The chain combines TRBV30 with TRBJ2-5; D is possibly TRBD2 (6 bases). Trimming removed 0 bases from V and 5 bases from J, with 13 bases in between. Germline V CDR1 and CDR2: GTSNPN, SVGIG (reference sequence). CDR3 length equals 14 residues. The CDR3, as DNA: TGTGCCTGGAGTGTACAAGGAGGGCCTGAGACCCAGTACTTC. It is translated as CAWSVQGGPETQYF.

This clone was detected a few times. This chain joins TRBV6-8 and TRBJ1-2; 7 bases agree with TRBD1. Unmatched junction bases numbered 9, after V lost 5 bases and J lost 3 bases. The CDR3 extends over 15 amino acids. The germline gives CDR1 MNHGY, CDR2 SAAAGT. This CDR3 reads CASSGIPGGDYGYTF. CDR3 nucleotide sequence: TGTGCCAGCAGTGGGATTCCAGGGGGTGACTATGGCTACACCTTC.

This clone has a handful of counts. This rearrangement joins TRBV9 to TRBJ2-2, with D maybe TRBD1 (5 bases). Trimming removed 5 bases at V and 5 bases at J, with 13 bases between. Germline-derived CDR1 and CDR2 are SGDLS and YYNGEE. CDR3 size: 14 residues. The CDR3 DNA reads TGTGCCAGCAGTAAGCAGGGTACAACCGGGGAGCTGTTTTTT. It codes for CASSKQGTTGELFF.